This TCR beta chain is from a study of CD8 T cells in Susac syndrome. Study as a whole: Among the sequenced Susac syndrome patients, over five had active disease while 8 or 9 were in remission.

On this clonotype: The target antigen is unknown.

Overall study results and limits: It was acknowledged by the study that relatively few individuals were included in its TCR sequencing and HLA analysis.

Sequencing of TCR beta drew on CD8+ and CD4+ T cells from blood. Bulk CD8+ and CD4+ cells came from magnetic negative isolation; CD8+ TEMRA by FACS. V was shortened by 6 bases and J by 6 bases, with 13 bases between the two germline ends. This CDR3 has 13 amino acids. Germline CDR1 is MNHEY and CDR2 is SVGAGI. Random hexamers were used to reverse transcribe an amount of about 0.45 to 1 ug RNA. TCRdb re-derived calls from the immunoSEQ multiplex PCR reads in MiXCR, one entry per CDR3 protein. The sample shows more than 100,000 distinct CDR3 sequences, about 94% of them seen only once. Sequencing was done on a sample of CD8+ T cells from PBMCs. The TCR comes from a human donor with Susac syndrome. The chain links TRBV6-5 to TRBJ2-3; D is ambiguous. Here the CDR3 reads CASSPKVGDTQYF. Written as DNA, the CDR3 is TGTGCCAGCAGCCCAAAAGTAGGCGATACGCAGTATTTT.